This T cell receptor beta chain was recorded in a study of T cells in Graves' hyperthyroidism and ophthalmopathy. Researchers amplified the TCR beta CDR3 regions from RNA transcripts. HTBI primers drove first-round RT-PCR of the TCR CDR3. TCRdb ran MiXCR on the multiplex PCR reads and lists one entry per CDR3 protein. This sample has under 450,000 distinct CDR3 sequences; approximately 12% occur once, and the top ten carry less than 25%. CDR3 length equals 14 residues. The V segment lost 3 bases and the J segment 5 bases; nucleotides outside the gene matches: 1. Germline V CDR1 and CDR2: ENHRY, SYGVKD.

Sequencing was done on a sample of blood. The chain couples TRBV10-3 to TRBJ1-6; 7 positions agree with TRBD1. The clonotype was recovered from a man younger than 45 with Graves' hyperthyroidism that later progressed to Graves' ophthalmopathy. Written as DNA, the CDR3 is TGTGCCATCAGTGAAACAGGGGATAATTCACCCCTCCACTTT. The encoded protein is CAISETGDNSPLHF.